These 29 T cell receptor beta chains originate from one sample sequenced in a study of regulatory T cells in long-lasting Graves disease. Stated time point: persistent/refractory GD, antithyroid drugs over 5 years with positive TRAb. PBMC-derived RNA was used for the TCR library. According to the study, TCR beta libraries were built with iRepertoire HTBI primers and CDR3-region Arm-PCR. MiXCR, run by TCRdb on the multiplex PCR reads, gives a single entry per CDR3 protein. The sample includes 400,000 to 500,000 distinct CDR3 sequences, 20% to 25% of them seen just once. Sequences were derived from peripheral blood mononuclear cells (PBMCs), sampled when the disease was refractory, from a patient treated with antithyroid drugs. The source of these receptors is a female donor with Graves disease.

In this sample, this clonotype turned up many times. In nucleotides, the CDR3 is TGTGCCAGCAGTCCTCCGGTCAGGCCCGCCGAGGACGAGCAGTACTTC. The encoded protein is CASSPPVRPAEDEQYF. The chain has TRBV28 and TRBJ2-7; no definite D call. V was cut by 5 bases and J by 5 bases, with 22 bases left in between. The CDR3 runs to 16 residues. Per the germline V gene, CDR1 is MDHEN and CDR2 is SYDVKM.

V usage is TRBV7-9 and J usage is TRBJ1-1, with D perhaps TRBD1 (5 bases). V gave up 2 bases and J gave up 1 base, with 11 bases separating them. The CDR3 sequence is 15 residues long. CDR1 and CDR2 from the germline V gene are SEHNR and FQNEAQ (reference sequence). CDR3 residues: CASSLHLGQNTEAFF. CDR3 in DNA: TGTGCCAGCAGCTTACATTTAGGACAGAACACTGAAGCTTTCTTT.

The chain uses TRBV10-3 and TRBJ1-1; D ambiguous. In germline, CDR1 is ENHRY, CDR2 SYGVKD. This CDR3 has 14 residues. V dropped 5 bases and J dropped 3 bases, with 13 bases sitting between them. Here the CDR3 reads CAISQMNIDTEAFF. The CDR3 bases are TGTGCCATCAGTCAAATGAACATAGACACTGAAGCTTTCTTT.

In its sample, this clonotype was seen many times. V is TRBV12-3 or TRBV12-4 and J is TRBJ1-2; D ambiguous. Trimming stripped 5 bases from V and 4 bases from J, with 8 bases between. CDR3 length: 12 residues. CDR3 protein: CASSDTVYGYTF. CDR3 nucleotide sequence: TGTGCCAGCAGTGACACCGTCTATGGCTACACCTTC.

This clonotype was found many times. The chain has TRBV27 and TRBJ2-7; D perhaps matches TRBD1 (6 bases). CDR3 length: 13 residues. Germline CDR1 reads MNHEY; CDR2 reads SMNVEV (reference sequence). Trimming pared 5 bases from V and 3 bases from J, leaving 11 bases between. This CDR3 is CASSAMTGYEQYF. The CDR3 DNA reads as TGTGCCAGCAGTGCTATGACAGGCTACGAGCAGTACTTC.

J is TRBJ2-5 and V is TRBV9; 11 nucleotides agree with TRBD2. The CDR3 is made up of 15 amino acids. Trimming took 4 bases from V and 2 from J; bases not matched to a gene: 4. Per germline, CDR1 SGDLS and CDR2 YYNGEE. As DNA, the CDR3 is TGTGCCAGCAGCTCACTAGCGGGGGTTCAAGAGACCCAGTACTTC. Translating it yields CASSSLAGVQETQYF.

This clonotype has a count of ten or more. The rearrangement joins TRBV19 to TRBJ1-5; 9 bases are a match to TRBD1. CDR1 and CDR2 (germline): LNHDA, SQIVND (reference sequence). V lost 6 bases to trimming and J lost 8 bases; unmatched junction nucleotides: 11. The CDR3 totals 15 residues. The CDR3 reads CASRTWDRDSKPQHF. In DNA, the CDR3 is TGTGCCAGTAGGACCTGGGACAGGGATTCTAAGCCCCAGCATTTT.

Of note for this clonotype: It may be a read error: a sequence one base away is much more abundant. V usage is TRBV6-5 and J usage is TRBJ2-2, with 7 bases matching TRBD1. Germline lookup yields CDR1 MNHEY and CDR2 SVGAGI. The CDR3 length is 15 residues. The chain's CDR3 is CASSYGGQLAGELLF. The DNA for the CDR3 is TGTGCCAGCAGTTATGGGGGACAGCTCGCCGGGGAGCTGCTTTTT.

This chain connects TRBV7-3 to TRBJ2-7; maybe TRBD1 (6 bases). Germline CDR1 SGHTA, CDR2 FQGTGA. The CDR3 contains 16 residues. V lost 0 bases, J lost 2 bases, and 14 bases lay in between. This chain's CDR3 is CASSLTPGQPAYEQYF. The CDR3 nucleotides read TGTGCCAGCAGCTTAACCCCAGGACAGCCAGCCTACGAGCAGTACTTC.

In the case of this clonotype: Possible read error: a much larger clone is one base away. The chain recombines TRBV24-1 with TRBJ1-1; possible D gene TRBD1, 6 bases. Germline V gene lookup returns CDR1 KGHDR and CDR2 SFDVKD. CDR3 size: 12 residues. The CDR3 here is CATRGQNAEAFF. CDR3 coding DNA: TGTGCCACCAGAGGACAGAACGCTGAAGCTTTCTTT.

V gene TRBV28 combines with J gene TRBJ2-1; maybe TRBD1 (5 bases). The V gene's germline CDR1 is MDHEN and CDR2 SYDVKM. Deletions cut 5 bases from V and 8 bases from J, with 19 bases between. CDR3 size: 15 residues. CDR3 coding DNA: TGTGCCAGCAGTGATTCAGGGAAAATGCGAGATGAGCAGTTCTTC. Translating gives CASSDSGKMRDEQFF.

This clonotype has at least ten counts. The chain combines TRBV28 with TRBJ1-5; D gene unclear. Germline V gene lookup returns CDR1 MDHEN and CDR2 SYDVKM. V lost 3 bases to trimming and J lost 5 bases, with 8 bases between them. The CDR3 sequence is 13 residues long. For the CDR3, the DNA is TGTGCCAGCAGTTTTTCCGGGTATCAGCCCCAGCATTTT. Translated: CASSFSGYQPQHF.

At least ten counts were recorded for this clonotype. The J gene is TRBJ1-2, the V gene TRBV25-1; unclear D gene. CDR1 and CDR2 (germline): MGHDK, SYGVNS. This CDR3 comprises 14 residues. V was clipped by 2 bases and J by 3 bases, with 10 bases between them. The CDR3 DNA sequence: TGTGCCAGCAGTGAAGTCGGCGGTGACTATGGCTACACCTTC. Protein sequence: CASSEVGGDYGYTF.

Comments on this clonotype: At one end the junction does not follow the germline gene, possibly because of a read error. The CDR3 protein is CAGSLSYINSGNTIYF. CDR3 sequence (DNA): TGTGCCGGCAGTTTATCGTACATAAACTCTGGAAACACCATATATTTT. This chain connects TRBV28 to TRBJ1-3, with D hard to call. Germline loops: CDR1 MDHEN, CDR2 SYDVKM. CDR3 length equals 16 residues.

In its sample, this clonotype was seen many times. The CDR3 DNA reads as TGTGCCAGCAGCCCCTATCCGGGGACCCAGTACTTC. The encoded protein is CASSPYPGTQYF. The chain recombines TRBV7-8 with TRBJ2-5; D is unresolved. Germline CDR1 reads SGHVS; CDR2 reads FQNEAQ. This CDR3 has 12 amino acids. V shed 5 bases and J shed 7 bases, with 11 bases lying between them.

This clonotype was seen many times. Mismatch with germline at one junction end may stem from a read error. The chain links TRBV5-1 to TRBJ2-7; the match to TRBD1 covers 7 bases. Looked up from germline, CDR1 is SGHRS and CDR2 is YFSETQ. The CDR3 is 14 residues long. CDR3 protein: CASSRGRGTYEQYF. DNA for the CDR3: TGTGCCAGCAGCCGCGGCAGGGGGACCTACGAGCAGTACTTC.

The chain couples TRBV3-1 to TRBJ2-2, with no clear D. This CDR3 has 13 amino acids. V shed 3 bases and J shed 6 bases, with 8 bases lying between them. CDR1 and CDR2 (germline): LGHDT, YNNKEL (reference sequence). CDR3 coding DNA: TGTGCCAGCAGCCAGGACGTGGCCGGGGAGCTGTTTTTT. It is translated as CASSQDVAGELFF.

This clonotype was seen many times. The chain uses TRBV3-1 and TRBJ1-1, with D possibly TRBD1 on 5 matching bases. Germline V CDR1 and CDR2: LGHDT, YNNKEL (reference sequence). Trimming pared 3 bases from V and 3 bases from J, leaving 14 bases between. The CDR3 is made up of 15 amino acids. The CDR3 loop is CASSHRQSRDTEAFF. CDR3 coding DNA: TGTGCCAGCAGCCACCGACAGTCGCGCGACACTGAAGCTTTCTTT.

The chain has TRBV20-1 and TRBJ2-7; no clear D gene. Germline CDR1 reads DFQATT; CDR2 reads SNEGSKA (reference sequence). Trimming pared 6 bases from V and 5 bases from J, leaving 20 bases between. The length of the CDR3 is 14 residues. The CDR3 protein is CSAPSNPSTNEQYF. The CDR3 region has the DNA TGCAGTGCCCCTTCTAATCCTAGTACGAACGAGCAGTACTTC.

As concerns this clonotype: One end of the junction varies from germline; a read error may be responsible. The rearrangement uses TRBV5-4 and TRBJ1-2; TRBD1 aligns across 9 bases. There are 14 residues in the CDR3. Germline V gene sequence: CDR1 SGHNT, CDR2 YYREEE (reference sequence). The CDR3 bases are TGTGCCAGCAGCCAAATTACGGACAGGGGTGGCTACGCCTTC. Protein sequence: CASSQITDRGGYAF.

This clonotype was recorded many times. The genes are TRBV2 and TRBJ2-7; 13 nucleotides align to TRBD2. Germline lookup yields CDR1 SNHLY and CDR2 FYNNEI. This CDR3 region has 16 residues. V was clipped by 4 bases and J by 2 bases; unmatched bases: 5. The DNA for the CDR3 is TGTGCCAGCAGTGGGCTACTAGCGGGGGGGCCCTACGAGCAGTACTTC. The encoded protein is CASSGLLAGGPYEQYF.

The chain combines TRBV11-1 with TRBJ2-1; D perhaps matches TRBD2 (5 bases). CDR3 size: 15 residues. Germline CDR1 and CDR2: SGHAT and FQDESV (reference sequence). Trimming took off 2 bases at V and 0 bases at J, with 8 bases between the two ends. CDR3 sequence: CASSLRRSSYNEQFF. Here the CDR3 DNA reads TGTGCCAGCAGCTTAAGGAGGAGCTCCTACAATGAGCAGTTCTTC.

This clonotype came up many times. The chain is built from TRBV12-3 or TRBV12-4 and TRBJ2-2; 13 bases match TRBD2. The CDR3 has 18 amino acids. V lost 0 bases, J lost 3 bases, and 4 bases stayed unmatched. The DNA of the CDR3 is TGTGCCAGCAGTTTAGCAGGACTAGCGGGAGAGGACACCGGGGAGCTGTTTTTT. Translating gives CASSLAGLAGEDTGELFF.

This clonotype came up a few times. V and J are TRBV7-9 and TRBJ1-2; no reliable D call. The germline V and J ends were trimmed by 5 bases and 5 bases, with 15 bases remaining between them. This CDR3 has 14 residues. CDR1 SEHNR and CDR2 FQNEAQ come from the germline V gene (reference sequence). CDR3 region: CASSPRPEQYGYTF. The CDR3 DNA follows: TGTGCCAGCAGCCCACGACCGGAACAGTATGGCTACACCTTC.

This clonotype was detected a few times. V usage is TRBV28 and J usage is TRBJ2-5; a weak D match, TRBD2 (6 bases). The CDR3 length is 19 residues. From germline, CDR1 is MDHEN and CDR2 SYDVKM. V lost 5 bases, J lost 5 bases, and 30 bases lay in between. CDR3 sequence reads: CASSTLFSPIEVGGETQYF. The CDR3 bases are TGTGCCAGCAGTACACTTTTCTCTCCTATAGAGGTTGGAGGGGAGACCCAGTACTTC.

Comments on this clonotype: A junction end diverges from the germline sequence, so it may reflect a read error. This rearrangement joins TRBV28 to TRBJ2-3; D gene unclear. Germline V gene data show CDR1 as MDHEN and CDR2 as SYDVKM. The CDR3 runs 16 residues. The CDR3 loop is CASIASTVISTDAQCF. The CDR3 nucleotides read TGTGCCAGCATTGCCTCGACCGTAATTAGCACAGATGCGCAGTGTTTT.

This clonotype appeared a single time. The chain uses TRBV6-4 and TRBJ1-3; TRBD1 matches at 7 bases. The CDR3 is 15 amino acids. Germline V gene sequence: CDR1 MRHNA, CDR2 SNTAGT. Unmatched junction bases numbered 5, after V lost 5 bases and J lost 1 base. The CDR3 region is CASSNRGRSGNTIYF. The DNA of the CDR3 is TGTGCCAGCAGTAACAGGGGAAGGTCTGGAAACACCATATATTTT.

Points on this clonotype: A much larger clone lies a single base off, so this may be a read error. This chain connects TRBV12-5 to TRBJ2-4; D is uncertain. The DNA end favors TRBJ2-5, so the J call may be wrong. Germline CDR1 is LGHNT and CDR2 is FRNRAP. The CDR3 extends over 12 amino acids. CDR3 in amino acids: CVSISPSGTQYF. CDR3 in DNA: TGTGTCAGCATCTCCCCCTCTGGGACCCAGTACTTC.

The gene calls are TRBV18 and TRBJ2-3, with D uncertain. The CDR3 runs 15 residues. CDR1 is KGHSH, CDR2 LQKENI, per germline. The V and J ends lost 6 bases and 6 bases respectively, with 19 bases between them. The CDR3 DNA reads as TGTGCCAGCTCCCGAGTGGCAGGTCGGCCGGATACGCAGTATTTT. It codes for CASSRVAGRPDTQYF.